This passage covers 23 T cell receptor beta chains from one sample sequenced in a study of Ad26.COV2.S vaccination and SARS-CoV-2 variants. Only in-frame clones appear in the TCRdb table, and some are missing; sequencing was by immunoSEQ multiplex PCR. Seen here are about 460,000 clones, 80% to 90% observed once, and the top ten hold approximately 1.7%. This sample's treatment: around 19 received Ad26.COV2.S at low or high dose, single or two shots; several received placebo; per-sample allocation not given. Material that was analyzed had been drawn on day 63 after the first vaccine or placebo injection. The sample in question was peripheral blood, obtained in a trial of Ad26.COV2.S vaccine versus placebo. The receptor source for this set is a person between 18 and 65 years old who received the Ad26.COV2.S COVID-19 vaccine or a placebo.

The V and J genes are TRBV5-1 and TRBJ2-1, with 12 bases aligning to TRBD2. V gave up 2 bases and J gave up 6 bases; unmatched junction bases: 9. The CDR3 contains 17 residues. Per the germline V gene, CDR1 is SGHRS and CDR2 is YFSETQ. In DNA form, the CDR3 reads TGCGCCAGCAGCTTTAAAGGCCTAGCGGGAGGGATCAATGAGCAGTTCTTC. Protein: CASSFKGLAGGINEQFF. The full variable domain, rest sourced from reference TRBV5-1 and TRBJ2-1, is KAGVTQTPRYLIKTRGQQVTLSCSPISGHRSVSWYQQTPGQGLQFLFEYFSETQRNKGNFPGRFSGRQFSNSRSEMNVSTLELGDSALYLCASSFKGLAGGINEQFFGPGTRLTVL.

The genes are TRBV2 and TRBJ1-2, with D possibly matching TRBD1 (5 bases). Germline values: CDR1 SNHLY, CDR2 FYNNEI. The V gene lost 6 bases and the J gene lost 7 bases, with 12 bases spanning the gap. This CDR3 contains 12 residues. The CDR3 DNA follows: TGTGCCAGCAGGGGGAGGGGTTCTGGCTACACCTTC. Its protein is CASRGRGSGYTF.

The gene calls are TRBV4-1 and TRBJ2-5; 8 bases map to TRBD2. Germline V gene data show CDR1 as MGHRA and CDR2 as YSYEKL. With V trimmed by 1 base and J by 5 bases, 12 bases remained unmatched. The CDR3 extends over 17 amino acids. CDR3 sequence (DNA): TGCGCCAGCAGCCAAGGATTCGGGGGGGCTAATAGGGAGACCCAGTACTTC. Translation: CASSQGFGGANRETQYF.

The chain joins TRBV28 to TRBJ1-2, with D possibly TRBD1 on 6 matching bases. Germline V gives CDR1 MDHEN, CDR2 SYDVKM. V lost 6 bases to trimming and J lost 6 bases, with 14 bases between them. There are 13 residues in the CDR3. In DNA form, the CDR3 reads TGTGCCAGCAGGGGGGGCGCAGGCAATGGCTACACCTTC. It is translated as CASRGGAGNGYTF.

The gene calls are TRBV7-2 and TRBJ2-1; D unclear. The CDR3 consists of 15 residues. The V end was cut by 5 bases, the J end by 0 bases, with 11 bases between. The germline CDR1 and CDR2 sequences are SGHTA and FQGNSA. The CDR3 region has the DNA TGTGCCAGCAGCCCCCAGCTTAGCTCCTACAATGAGCAGTTCTTC. It codes for CASSPQLSSYNEQFF. Full variable domain (rest looked up from reference TRBV7-2 and TRBJ2-1): GAGVSQSPSNKVTEKGKDVELRCDPISGHTALYWYRQSLGQGLEFLIYFQGNSAPDKSGLPSDRFSAERTGGSVSTLTIQRTQQEDSAVYLCASSPQLSSYNEQFFGPGTRLTVL.

About this clone: The identical CDR3 is also encoded by other nucleotide sequences in the sample. The V gene is TRBV30, the J gene TRBJ1-5; 9 bases map to TRBD1. The CDR3 has 14 amino acids. Unmatched junction bases numbered 4, after V lost 0 bases and J lost 7 bases. Germline CDR1 GTSNPN, CDR2 SVGIG (reference sequence). The CDR3: CAWSVGQGSQPQHF. DNA of the CDR3: TGTGCCTGGAGTGTAGGACAGGGGAGCCAGCCCCAGCATTTT.

This clone was detected a few times. The chain recombines TRBV5-4 with TRBJ2-1; TRBD1 is a possible D gene (6 bases). V was trimmed by 2 bases and J by 1 base, leaving 10 bases between them. The CDR3 consists of 15 residues. Germline CDR1 and CDR2: SGHNT and YYREEE (reference sequence). This chain's CDR3 is CASSFPGQSYNEQFF. In DNA, the CDR3 is TGTGCCAGCAGCTTTCCCGGACAGTCCTACAATGAGCAGTTCTTC.

The chain employs TRBV19 and TRBJ2-1; D is perhaps TRBD1 (6 bases). The CDR3 covers 15 residues. With 4 bases removed from V and 4 bases from J, the gap between germline ends came to 14 bases. Germline V lookup: CDR1 LNHDA, CDR2 SQIVND (reference sequence). The CDR3 is CASSTQDSYYNEQFF. CDR3 DNA sequence: TGTGCCAGTAGTACCCAGGACAGCTATTACAATGAGCAGTTCTTC.

This rearrangement joins TRBV10-3 to TRBJ2-1, with 8 bases fitting TRBD2. V was pared by 10 bases and J by 3 bases, with 11 bases of the junction left unmatched. Germline loops: CDR1 ENHRY, CDR2 SYGVKD. The CDR3 extends over 15 amino acids. The chain's CDR3 is CATRQPSGYYNEQFF. The CDR3, as DNA: TGTGCCACCCGCCAGCCTAGCGGGTACTACAATGAGCAGTTCTTC.

This clone was detected only a few times. The rearrangement links TRBV5-1 to TRBJ2-7, with D perhaps given as TRBD1 or TRBD2 (5 bases each). Trimming shortened V by 0 bases and J by 2 bases, and 9 bases separated the two germline ends. From germline, CDR1 is SGHRS and CDR2 YFSETQ. CDR3 size: 14 residues. Written as DNA, the CDR3 is TGCGCCAGCAGCTTGGACGGGACCCCCTACGAGCAGTACTTC. It encodes CASSLDGTPYEQYF.

The chain employs TRBV30 and TRBJ1-2; 9 bases align to TRBD1. Per germline, CDR1 GTSNPN and CDR2 SVGIG (reference sequence). The CDR3 consists of 15 residues. V shed 4 bases and J 8 bases; nucleotides not matched to a gene: 14. The CDR3 loop is CAWMGTGPSGRGYTF. CDR3 DNA: TGTGCCTGGATGGGGACAGGGCCCAGTGGAAGGGGCTACACCTTC.

J is TRBJ2-1 and V is TRBV10-3; D is possibly TRBD2 (6 bases). This CDR3 contains 15 residues. V lost 2 bases and J 3 bases, leaving 11 bases between the germline ends. The germline V gene encodes CDR1 ENHRY and CDR2 SYGVKD. The CDR3 DNA follows: TGTGCCATCAGTGAGCTGGGAGGTAACTACAATGAGCAGTTCTTC. As protein: CAISELGGNYNEQFF.

This chain uses TRBV14 with TRBJ2-7; TRBD1 aligns across 8 bases. The junction had 9 bases not matched to a gene; V was cut back by 3 bases and J by 2 bases. This CDR3 is built from 16 residues. The germline CDR1 and CDR2 sequences are SGHDN and FVKESK. The CDR3 DNA reads as TGTGCCAGCAGCCAGGTCGGGACAGGAGAGGCCTACGAGCAGTACTTC. The encoded protein is CASSQVGTGEAYEQYF.

This chain joins TRBV7-3 and TRBJ1-2; weak D call: TRBD1 (5 bases). Between the trimmed V and J ends, which lost 6 bases and 0 bases, there was a span of 23 bases. The CDR3 length is 18 residues. Germline CDR1 reads SGHTA; CDR2 reads FQGTGA. The CDR3: CASSAPQGSSTANYGYTF. The CDR3 coding sequence is TGTGCCAGCAGTGCTCCCCAGGGTAGTTCAACGGCTAACTATGGCTACACCTTC.

In its sample, this clone was seen once. The chain is built from TRBV7-9 and TRBJ2-1; 15 bases fit TRBD2. V dropped 5 bases and J dropped 0; count of bases not matched to a gene: 11. CDR1 and CDR2 (germline): SEHNR, FQNEAQ (reference sequence). The CDR3 extends over 20 amino acids. The CDR3 loop is CASSTLRTSGGVSSYNEQFF. The CDR3 DNA sequence: TGTGCCAGCAGCACGCTTCGGACTAGCGGGGGGGTGAGCTCCTACAATGAGCAGTTCTTC. Filled out from reference TRBV7-9 and TRBJ2-1, the complete variable domain reads DTGVSQNPRHKITKRGQNVTFRCDPISEHNRLYWYRQTLGQGPEFLTYFQNEAQLEKSRLLSDRFSAERPKGSFSTLEIQRTEQGDSAMYLCASSTLRTSGGVSSYNEQFFGPGTRLTVL.

CDR3 protein: CAIAPTGGGEKLFF. The CDR3 DNA reads as TGTGCCATTGCGCCTACAGGGGGTGGCGAAAAACTGTTTTTT. The J gene is TRBJ1-4, the V gene TRBV10-3, with 8 bases aligning to TRBD1. CDR3 size: 14 residues. Per germline, CDR1 ENHRY and CDR2 SYGVKD. With V trimmed by 9 bases and J by 8 bases, 11 bases remained unmatched.

The chain is built from TRBV18 and TRBJ1-1; the D is unclear. The CDR3 covers 17 residues. In germline, CDR1 is KGHSH, CDR2 LQKENI. V lost 2 bases, J lost 0 bases, and 16 bases lay in between. CDR3 amino acids: CASSPFFGDSMNTEAFF. Written as DNA, the CDR3 is TGTGCCAGCTCACCATTTTTTGGGGATTCAATGAACACTGAAGCTTTCTTT.

The gene calls are TRBV23-1 and TRBJ1-2; D unresolved. TRBV23-1 is an ORF, with its function uncertain. Trimming took off 7 bases at V and 3 bases at J, with 18 bases between the two ends. The CDR3 loop spans 15 amino acids. This CDR3 is CASTVKVVVDYGYTF. In DNA form, the CDR3 reads TGCGCCAGCACAGTCAAAGTCGTGGTCGACTATGGCTACACCTTC.

The chain uses TRBV10-1 and TRBJ1-5; D remains ambiguous. Per the germline V gene, CDR1 is WNHNN and CDR2 is SYGVQD (reference sequence). Trimming shortened V by 10 bases and J by 3 bases, and 16 bases separated the two germline ends. The CDR3 has 14 residues. CDR3 nucleotides: TGCGCCACCCTCCACTTAGCCAACAATCAGCCCCAGCATTTT. It translates to CATLHLANNQPQHF.

Remarks on this clone: One end of the junction varies from germline; a read error may be responsible. The V gene is TRBV30, the J gene TRBJ2-7, with D maybe TRBD2 (5 bases). CDR3 size: 9 residues. Germline CDR1 is GTSNPN and CDR2 is SVGIG (reference sequence). The CDR3, as DNA: TGTGCCTGGAGGGGGAGTCCGCGCTTC. Translated, it gives CAWRGSPRF. Variable domain in full (rest from reference TRBV30 and TRBJ2-7): SQTIHQWPATLVQPVGSPLSLECTVEGTSNPNLYWYRQAAGRGLQLLFYSVGIGQISSEVPQNLSASRPQDRQFILSSKKLLLSDSGFYLCAWRGSPRFGPGTRLTVT.

The rearrangement links TRBV6-2 or TRBV6-3 to TRBJ2-7, with 8 bases aligning to TRBD1. The CDR3 loop spans 15 amino acids. Germline CDR1 is MNHEY and CDR2 is SVGEGT. Unmatched junction bases numbered 9, after V lost 5 bases and J lost 3 bases. The CDR3 coding sequence is TGTGCCAGCAGTAGCAACAGGGGGTCCAACTACGAGCAGTACTTC. The encoded protein is CASSSNRGSNYEQYF.

The J gene is TRBJ2-7, the V gene TRBV5-1, with 9 bases matching TRBD2. Germline V gives CDR1 SGHRS, CDR2 YFSETQ. J gave up 8 bases and V 4 bases, and 13 bases lay outside the gene matches. CDR3 length equals 15 residues. The CDR3 here is CASSLGGLAGRQQYF. The CDR3 DNA reads as TGCGCCAGCAGCCTCGGAGGCCTAGCGGGGAGGCAGCAGTACTTC.

J is TRBJ2-3 and V is TRBV6-6; 7 positions match TRBD1. Germline loops: CDR1 MNHNY, CDR2 SVGAGI (reference sequence). The CDR3 consists of 19 residues. V shed 6 bases, J shed 4 bases, and the junction held 22 bases outside the gene matches. CDR3 in amino acids: CASSYALGTAKNGADTQYF. The CDR3 DNA sequence: TGTGCCAGCAGCTATGCCTTAGGGACAGCGAAAAACGGGGCAGATACGCAGTATTTT.